Sequencing of this T cell receptor (beta chain) was carried out in a study of T cells in Graves' hyperthyroidism and ophthalmopathy. Study context: Blood was drawn when the patient was first diagnosed and still untreated.

Using RNA transcripts as the source, TCR beta CDR3 regions were amplified. The HTBI primer set drove a first-round RT-PCR of the TCR CDR3. MiXCR, applied by TCRdb to the multiplex PCR reads, yields one record per CDR3 protein. The sample comprises 200,000 to 250,000 distinct CDR3 sequences, 16% of which are singletons, and 25% to 30% rests with the top ten. This clonotype has a count of ten or more. Uncontrolled infection, other autoimmune disease, pregnancy or lactation excluded patients. The V end lost 0 bases, the J end lost 3 bases, and 12 bases lay between the germline ends. There are 16 residues in the CDR3. The germline V gene has CDR1 MRHNA and CDR2 SNTAGT.

Input material: blood. The origin of this receptor is a woman between 18 and 29 years old with Graves' ophthalmopathy. V is TRBV6-4 and J is TRBJ1-5; D is ambiguous. CDR3: CASSDSRREANQPQHF. CDR3 nucleotide sequence: TGTGCCAGCAGTGACTCGAGGCGGGAGGCCAATCAGCCCCAGCATTTT.